Here is one TCR beta chain with its context. This sample is drawn from a study of blood T cell repertoires in COVID-19. Turning to the study itself: Donors in the United States, Italy and Spain gave samples during acute or convalescent COVID-19. PBMCs, B-cell-depleted T cells, or T cells were the source of the cDNA or gDNA that made up the material.

Germline assignment: CDR1 SGDLS and CDR2 YYNGEE. V lost 3 bases, J lost 1 base, and 8 bases stayed unmatched. This CDR3 contains 18 residues. As processed by the authors: Amplifying reference gene primers gave estimates of nucleated cell counts. Clones were read by immunoSEQ multiplex PCR, and TCRdb kept only the in-frame ones, dropping some. V and J calls and clone size are given by that table; D and trimming were obtained from the DNA. Among more than 100,000 clones listed, 82% were seen once. The source of this sequence is a woman in her seventies with acute or convalescent COVID-19. The sequenced sample consisted of peripheral blood. The V gene is TRBV9, the J gene TRBJ2-5, with TRBD2 identical over 14 bases. The CDR3 is CASSGWATSGGAQETQYF. CDR3 sequence (DNA): TGTGCCAGCAGCGGATGGGCGACTAGCGGGGGGGCCCAAGAGACCCAGTACTTC.